This TCR beta chain was found in a study of shared clonotypes between healthy human individuals (dated by TCRdb to between 2020 and 2021). For the study in its entirety: Two women and a few men aged 18 to 49 years were included in the cohort. For each donor, CD4 naive and CD4 memory were each given three plates, CD8 naive was given two plates, and CD8 memory was given one plate. Different laboratories and diverse techniques were used to prepare libraries and sequence TCR repertoires, to increase sequencing depth and limit assay-specific biases. Each donor's leukapheresis produced roughly between about 0.9 and 9.5 billion PBMCs. The study deeply sequenced blood TCR repertoires of several healthy adults to estimate repertoire size and the extent of clonotype sharing between individuals. General conclusions and limits of the study: Sampling was limited to blood, and TCR repertoires in tissue likely differ from TCR repertoires in blood. Because the study included a small number of donors, the genetic and exposure-history diversity represented was limited. Incomplete sequencing was indicated by rarefaction of sorted-subset datasets, despite the large sequencing depth. Sharing across a handful of donors was observed for about 4.8% of naive CD4, 3.5% of naive CD8, 2% to 2.5% of memory CD4, and about 0.38% of memory CD8 clonotypes. Naive subsets generally had larger estimated clonotype richness than memory subsets. Pairwise subsampling indicated that sequencing depth was expected to affect the degree of clonotype sharing among donors. Higher generation probabilities were observed for clonotypes shared by all four sorted-subset donors than for non-shared clonotypes.

The CDR3 goes from the cysteine to the phenylalanine over 15 residues. Only the CDR3 DNA is retained, 45 bases long and in frame from the first base. Trimming takes 0 bases off V and 4 bases off J; junction bases not matched to a gene: 5. In the germline V gene, CDR1 corresponds to SGHTA and CDR2 to FQGNSA. Using the deep immunoSEQ assay, multiplex PCR amplified TCR CDR3 regions from genomic DNA. Extracted genomic DNA from each cell subset was distributed evenly across all wells of several immunoSEQ 96-well plates, and each plate was treated as a replicate. For sorted subsets, each replicate PCR was loaded with approximately 200 ng genomic DNA, equivalent to approximately 33,000 T cell genomes. Purified libraries were measured with a Qubit 3.0 fluorometer, size-checked on a Bioanalyzer 2100, and measured again with the KAPA Library Quantification kit. Each immunoSEQ 96-well plate was sequenced on its own single-read 150-cycle Illumina NextSeq 550 flow cell. Processing in the source paper ran as follows. Because the immunoSEQ output held only junctional sequences and lacked quality scores, the filtering could not match the filtering applied to full-length reads. To assign V/J genes and CDR3, sequences were annotated using PyIR, a Python wrapper for IgBLAST v1.9, with IMGT germline references. Reads were filtered out if the reads had weak V/J assignments (E-value above 1e-6), no CDR3, stop codons, out-of-frame junctions, or ambiguous translated residues. V3J clonotypes were defined by identical inferred V gene, J gene, and CDR3 amino acid sequence. To compute the percentage overlap between repertoires, the number of shared unique clonotypes was divided by the size of the smaller repertoire. Repertoire richness was assessed with RTK rarefaction, the Chao1 estimator, and Recon v2.1 estimates of unobserved clonotypes. Generation probabilities were computed with OLGA for all TCRbeta clonotypes obtained by the gDNA method from a few donors. This is the immuneACCESS table as TCRdb keeps it, with only in-frame sequences that have V and J called. A part of the clones is gone; compared with another copy, unresolved V genes explain less than half, and the rest is unexplained. D and trimming were read from the DNA, whereas the V and J calls and clone size are those reported in that table. The sample yields approximately 620,000 clones; 97% were counted once. Clones ranked in the top ten supply less than 0.065% of the sample.

The donors were healthy, HIV-negative adults with no recently reported acute infections or vaccinations. Every donor was a Caucasian adult living in Nashville, Tennessee, USA. CD4+ T cells were enriched through magnetic negative selection, after which naive cells were positively selected on CD45RA and the remaining negative fraction served as the memory subset. Blood was obtained by leukapheresis, after which PBMCs were separated by Ficoll-Histopaque density gradient centrifugation and cryopreserved in liquid nitrogen vapor phase. Analytical flow cytometry was used to check the purity and quantity of each magnetically sorted T cell population. Each sorted fraction had its genomic DNA isolated and then quantified by UV absorbance on a Nanodrop 2000c. Comments on this clone: What this receptor recognizes is not known. Base-call qualities are not available, and no considerably larger clone is one nucleotide away.

The sample was naive CD4+ T cells sorted from blood. The meaning of the sample's cell subset or site label: CD45RA+ positively selected. The rearrangement joined TRBV7-2 to TRBJ2-7, with 8 central nucleotides matching TRBD2. The TCR was taken from a woman between 25 and 40 years old in good health. The DNA sequence is given as TGTGCCAGCAGCTTAGCAGCGGGAGTTCAGTACGAGCAGTACTTC. Its coded protein is CASSLAAGVQYEQYF.